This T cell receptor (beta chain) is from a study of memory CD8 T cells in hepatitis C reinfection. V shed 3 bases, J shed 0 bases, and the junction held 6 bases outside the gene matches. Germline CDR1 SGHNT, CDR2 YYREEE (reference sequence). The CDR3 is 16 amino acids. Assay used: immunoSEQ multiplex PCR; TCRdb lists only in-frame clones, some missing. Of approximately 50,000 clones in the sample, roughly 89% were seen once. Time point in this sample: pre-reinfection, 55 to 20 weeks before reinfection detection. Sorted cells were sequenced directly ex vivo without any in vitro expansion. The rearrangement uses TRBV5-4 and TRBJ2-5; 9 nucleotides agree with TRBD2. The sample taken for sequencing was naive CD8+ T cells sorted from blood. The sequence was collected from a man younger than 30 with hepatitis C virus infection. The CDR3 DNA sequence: TGTGCCAGCAGCTCTGCGGGGGGGGGTTACCAAGAGACCCAGTACTTC. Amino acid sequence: CASSSAGGGYQETQYF.